This passage covers 32 T cell receptor beta chains from one sample sequenced in a study of T-cell memory formation after mild COVID-19. TCRdb re-derived calls from the 5' RACE reads in MiXCR, one entry per CDR3 protein. The sample has some 45,000 distinct CDR3 sequences, roughly a quarter seen once. The sample taken for sequencing was PBMCs or a T cell subset sorted from them (not recorded which). The source is a man between 18 and 29 years old who had mild COVID-19 (a few samples of this study predate the infection). Cell type and time point are not known.

For the CDR3, the DNA is TGCGCCAGTGCGGAGAGCTCCTATAATTCACCCCTCCACTTT. Translating gives CASAESSYNSPLHF. The rearrangement joins TRBV5-1 to TRBJ1-6; D is unclear. The V end lost 8 bases, the J end lost 0 bases, and 9 bases lay between the germline ends. The CDR3 extends over 14 amino acids. Looked up from germline, CDR1 is SGHRS and CDR2 is YFSETQ. Full variable domain (missing parts from reference TRBV5-1 and TRBJ1-6): KAGVTQTPRYLIKTRGQQVTLSCSPISGHRSVSWYQQTPGQGLQFLFEYFSETQRNKGNFPGRFSGRQFSNSRSEMNVSTLELGDSALYLCASAESSYNSPLHFGNGTRLTVT.

V usage is TRBV27 and J usage is TRBJ1-2, with D hard to call. The CDR3 loop spans 13 amino acids. The ends were cut back, 3 bases at V and 0 bases at J, with 5 bases in the middle. Germline CDR1 is MNHEY and CDR2 is SMNVEV (reference sequence). In DNA, the CDR3 is TGTGCCAGCAGTTTCTTGGCTAACTATGGCTACACCTTC. Translating gives CASSFLANYGYTF.

The chain has TRBV10-3 and TRBJ2-2; TRBD2 agrees at 10 bases. CDR3 length: 18 residues. V gave up 6 bases and J gave up 0 bases; unmatched junction bases: 10. Looked up from germline, CDR1 is ENHRY and CDR2 is SYGVKD. CDR3 region: CAIRATSGVRANTGELFF. The CDR3 bases are TGTGCCATCAGAGCAACTAGCGGGGTCCGAGCGAACACCGGGGAGCTGTTTTTT.

This clonotype has only a few counts. The CDR3 sequence is CASSLVPPGVGYGYTF. CDR3 sequence (DNA): TGTGCCAGCAGCTTAGTCCCCCCGGGAGTCGGCTATGGCTACACCTTC. The rearrangement uses TRBV7-9 and TRBJ1-2; D is uncertain. This CDR3 is 16 amino acids long. Trimming left V 1 base short and J 4 bases short, with 16 bases between. Germline lookup yields CDR1 SEHNR and CDR2 FQNEAQ (reference sequence). Complete variable domain (other parts from reference TRBV7-9 and TRBJ1-2): DTGVSQNPRHKITKRGQNVTFRCDPISEHNRLYWYRQTLGQGPEFLTYFQNEAQLEKSRLLSDRFSAERPKGSFSTLEIQRTEQGDSAMYLCASSLVPPGVGYGYTFGSGTRLTVV.

A few counts support this clonotype. V is TRBV4-2 and J is TRBJ2-1; D not certain. This CDR3 spans 15 amino acids. Germline V gene lookup returns CDR1 LGHNA and CDR2 YNFKEQ. Deletions cut 2 bases from V and 2 bases from J, with 10 bases between. The CDR3 DNA reads TGTGCCAGCAGCCAAAGATCGCGTGCCTACAATGAGCAGTTCTTC. This gives the protein CASSQRSRAYNEQFF.

This clonotype was counted a few times. The genes are TRBV7-9 and TRBJ1-1; 10 bases match TRBD1. Germline CDR1 is SEHNR and CDR2 is FQNEAQ (reference sequence). The CDR3 has 18 residues. With V trimmed by 0 bases and J by 6 bases, 13 bases remained unmatched. The CDR3 protein is CASSLAGREGDRGPEAFF. CDR3 DNA sequence: TGTGCCAGCAGCTTAGCGGGTCGGGAAGGGGACAGGGGTCCTGAAGCTTTCTTT.

The J gene is TRBJ1-5, the V gene TRBV25-1; 7 bases match TRBD1. V shed 3 bases, J shed 0 bases, and the junction held 8 bases outside the gene matches. This CDR3 region has 17 residues. Germline V lookup: CDR1 MGHDK, CDR2 SYGVNS. In DNA form, the CDR3 reads TGTGCCAGCAGTGACGGGACAGCGATTTATAGCAATCAGCCCCAGCATTTT. Translated: CASSDGTAIYSNQPQHF.

This rearrangement joins TRBV19 to TRBJ1-1; D is perhaps TRBD1 (5 bases). Per germline, CDR1 LNHDA and CDR2 SQIVND (reference sequence). The CDR3 totals 14 residues. The ends were cut back, 6 bases at V and 4 bases at J, with 15 bases in the middle. The DNA for the CDR3 is TGTGCCAGTAGGCTGGGGGGACTGGGCACTGAAGCTTTCTTT. Amino acid sequence: CASRLGGLGTEAFF.

The rearrangement uses TRBV2 and TRBJ2-3; D remains unclear. Germline CDR1 and CDR2: SNHLY and FYNNEI. The CDR3 spans 13 residues. With 8 bases removed from V and 4 bases from J, the gap between germline ends came to 13 bases. CDR3 sequence (DNA): TGTGCCAGCTCTGGTAGAATGGCAGATACGCAGTATTTT. It codes for CASSGRMADTQYF.

This clonotype was seen a few times. CDR3 DNA: TGCAGTGCTAGGGAATTAGCGGGGGGGAAAGATACGCAGTATTTT. It codes for CSARELAGGKDTQYF. The chain recombines TRBV20-1 with TRBJ2-3, with 11 nucleotides matching TRBD2. Per the germline V gene, CDR1 is DFQATT and CDR2 is SNEGSKA (reference sequence). This CDR3 is 15 amino acids long. V gave up 3 bases and J gave up 5 bases; unmatched junction bases: 7.

In its sample, this clonotype was seen a few times. This chain uses TRBV6-2 or TRBV6-3 with TRBJ2-3; D may correspond to TRBD1 or TRBD2 (5 bases each). This CDR3 region has 16 residues. In germline, CDR1 is MNHEY, CDR2 SVGEGT. V was clipped by 8 bases and J by 2 bases, with 20 bases between them. The CDR3 DNA sequence: TGTGCCAGCCGGGCCCTTACGGGGCCTTCCACAGATACGCAGTATTTT. This sequence encodes CASRALTGPSTDTQYF.

The gene calls are TRBV7-9 and TRBJ1-2; D is ambiguous. V was cut by 4 bases and J by 6 bases, with 15 bases left in between. The CDR3 sequence is 14 residues long. CDR1 is SEHNR, CDR2 FQNEAQ, per germline (reference sequence). This CDR3 is CASSSSGVRNGYTF. CDR3 sequence (DNA): TGTGCCAGCAGCTCCAGCGGAGTTCGGAATGGCTACACCTTC. The variable domain in full, with the rest retrieved from reference TRBV7-9 and TRBJ1-2, is DTGVSQNPRHKITKRGQNVTFRCDPISEHNRLYWYRQTLGQGPEFLTYFQNEAQLEKSRLLSDRFSAERPKGSFSTLEIQRTEQGDSAMYLCASSSSGVRNGYTFGSGTRLTVV.

This sequence joins TRBV5-1 and TRBJ2-1; D is possibly TRBD1 (6 bases). The CDR3 is made up of 19 amino acids. From germline, CDR1 is SGHRS and CDR2 YFSETQ. The ends were cut back, 4 bases at V and 0 bases at J, with 23 bases in the middle. This CDR3 is CASSPPGYGTKGSYNEQFF. The CDR3 nucleotides are TGCGCCAGCAGCCCCCCGGGGTACGGGACAAAAGGCTCCTACAATGAGCAGTTCTTC.

The V gene is TRBV7-3, the J gene TRBJ2-2, with D unclear. Trimming shortened V by 2 bases and J by 6 bases, and 10 bases separated the two germline ends. The germline gives CDR1 SGHTA, CDR2 FQGTGA. The CDR3 contains 14 residues. The CDR3 loop reads CASSLGSPPGELFF. In nucleotides, the CDR3 is TGTGCCAGCAGCTTAGGGTCCCCCCCCGGGGAGCTGTTTTTT.

The chain uses TRBV5-1 and TRBJ2-3, with D possibly matching TRBD1 (5 bases). Per germline, CDR1 SGHRS and CDR2 YFSETQ. V lost 2 bases and J lost 2, with 12 bases in between. CDR3 size: 15 residues. The CDR3 DNA sequence: TGCGCCAGCAGCTTCCAAGACAGTCTCACAGATACGCAGTATTTT. It encodes CASSFQDSLTDTQYF. Looking up the rest from reference TRBV5-1 and TRBJ2-3 gives the full variable domain: KAGVTQTPRYLIKTRGQQVTLSCSPISGHRSVSWYQQTPGQGLQFLFEYFSETQRNKGNFPGRFSGRQFSNSRSEMNVSTLELGDSALYLCASSFQDSLTDTQYFGPGTRLTVL.

There are a few counts of this clonotype. V usage is TRBV6-5 and J usage is TRBJ2-5; perhaps TRBD2 as D (6 bases). From germline, CDR1 is MNHEY and CDR2 SVGAGI. The CDR3 spans 16 residues. Between the trimmed V and J ends, which lost 7 bases and 1 base, there was a span of 19 bases. The CDR3: CASTRMEGPSQETQYF. CDR3 sequence (DNA): TGTGCCAGCACTAGAATGGAGGGTCCTTCCCAAGAGACCCAGTACTTC.

The rearrangement joins TRBV5-1 to TRBJ2-1; TRBD2 agrees at 9 bases. CDR1 and CDR2 from the germline V gene are SGHRS and YFSETQ. The CDR3 extends over 16 amino acids. V was pared by 4 bases and J by 7 bases, with 12 bases of the junction left unmatched. CDR3 sequence reads: CASSASLAGAYNEQFF. The CDR3 DNA follows: TGCGCCAGCAGCGCATCCTTAGCGGGGGCTTATAATGAGCAGTTCTTC. The variable domain in full, with the rest retrieved from reference TRBV5-1 and TRBJ2-1, is KAGVTQTPRYLIKTRGQQVTLSCSPISGHRSVSWYQQTPGQGLQFLFEYFSETQRNKGNFPGRFSGRQFSNSRSEMNVSTLELGDSALYLCASSASLAGAYNEQFFGPGTRLTVL.

The chain employs TRBV9 and TRBJ2-1; TRBD2 aligns across 9 bases. Germline V CDR1 and CDR2: SGDLS, YYNGEE. CDR3 size: 16 residues. Trimming took 1 base from V and 6 from J; bases not matched to a gene: 8. The CDR3 DNA is TGTGCCAGCAGCGTAAGGGGGACTAGCTACCCCAATGAGCAGTTCTTC. This encodes CASSVRGTSYPNEQFF. Full variable domain (missing parts from reference TRBV9 and TRBJ2-1): DSGVTQTPKHLITATGQRVTLRCSPRSGDLSVYWYQQSLDQGLQFLIQYYNGEERAKGNILERFSAQQFPDLHSELNLSSLELGDSALYFCASSVRGTSYPNEQFFGPGTRLTVL.

This clonotype has a handful of counts. The CDR3 spells CASSQETQGYEQYV. CDR3 coding DNA: TGTGCCAGCAGCCAAGAGACGCAGGGCTACGAGCAGTACGTC. The chain recombines TRBV4-2 with TRBJ2-7; TRBD1 might be the D (5 bases). The CDR3 covers 14 residues. Germline assignment: CDR1 LGHNA and CDR2 YNFKEQ. V was cut by 0 bases and J by 3 bases, with 9 bases left in between.

The J gene is TRBJ2-1, the V gene TRBV28; D is perhaps TRBD1 (7 bases). This CDR3 has 14 amino acids. V lost 4 bases to trimming and J lost 4 bases, with 11 bases between them. Germline V CDR1 and CDR2: MDHEN, SYDVKM. DNA of the CDR3: TGTGCCAGCAGTTATCCAGGGGGGTACAATGAGCAGTTCTTC. This codes for CASSYPGGYNEQFF.

The rearrangement links TRBV5-1 to TRBJ1-1; no firm D call. The CDR3 contains 14 residues. CDR1 and CDR2 (germline): SGHRS, YFSETQ. V was trimmed by 1 base and J by 1 base, leaving 8 bases between them. The CDR3 DNA sequence: TGCGCCAGCAGCTTGTACCGGGCGAACACTGAAGCTTTCTTT. It translates to CASSLYRANTEAFF.

On this clonotype itself: This may come from a read error, since a much larger clone is one base off. This rearrangement joins TRBV20-1 to TRBJ2-3, with 7 bases fitting TRBD2. After removal of 7 bases from V and 3 bases from J, the junction contained 7 bases not matched to a gene. The CDR3 runs 13 residues. In germline, CDR1 is DFQATT, CDR2 SNEGSKA (reference sequence). CDR3 loop: CSDERGATDTQYF. Here the CDR3 DNA reads TGCAGTGACGAGCGGGGAGCTACAGATACGCAGTATTTT.

This clonotype has a handful of counts. The chain employs TRBV7-6 and TRBJ1-1; 7 bases line up with TRBD1. The CDR3 length is 13 residues. The germline gives CDR1 SGHVS, CDR2 FNYEAQ. Trimming removed 5 bases from V and 3 bases from J; junction bases left unmatched: 3. The CDR3 sequence: CASSKTGYTEAFF. The CDR3 nucleotides read TGTGCCAGCAGCAAGACAGGGTACACTGAAGCTTTCTTT.

In its sample, this clonotype was seen a few times. The chain combines TRBV4-3 with TRBJ1-2, with D possibly matching TRBD1 (6 bases). V gave up 0 bases and J gave up 4 bases, with 12 bases separating them. CDR3 length: 15 residues. Looked up from germline, CDR1 is LGHNA and CDR2 is YSLEER. The CDR3 spells CASSQDLGRGYGYTF. CDR3 sequence (DNA): TGCGCCAGCAGCCAAGATCTGGGCAGGGGCTATGGCTACACCTTC.

This clonotype was observed a handful of times. V is TRBV28 and J is TRBJ2-1; 14 bases map to TRBD2. J lost 0 bases, V lost 2 bases, and 9 bases had no gene match. CDR1 and CDR2 from the germline V gene are MDHEN and SYDVKM. CDR3 length: 20 residues. The DNA of the CDR3 is TGTGCCAGCAGTTTACACTTGTTGGGACTAGCGGGGGACTCCTACAATGAGCAGTTCTTC. This gives the protein CASSLHLLGLAGDSYNEQFF.

The rearrangement joins TRBV20-1 to TRBJ2-7, with D possibly matching TRBD1 (6 bases). Trimming removed 2 bases at V and 4 bases at J, with 15 bases between. CDR3 size: 14 residues. The germline gives CDR1 DFQATT, CDR2 SNEGSKA (reference sequence). CDR3 sequence reads: CSARSQGTKYEQYV. The DNA of the CDR3 is TGCAGTGCTAGAAGCCAGGGGACGAAGTACGAGCAGTACGTC.

The V gene is TRBV9, the J gene TRBJ2-1, with 7 nucleotides matching TRBD2. The CDR3 runs to 16 residues. After removal of 0 bases from V and 4 bases from J, the junction contained 7 bases not matched to a gene. Germline-derived CDR1 and CDR2 are SGDLS and YYNGEE. For the CDR3, the DNA is TGTGCCAGCAGCGTAGCTTGGGGGGGGGAGTACAATGAGCAGTTCTTC. Amino acids: CASSVAWGGEYNEQFF.

Only a few counts were recorded for this clonotype. V and J are TRBV14 and TRBJ2-3, with D possibly matching TRBD2 (7 bases). V shed 0 bases and J shed 6 bases, with 16 bases lying between them. The germline V gene has CDR1 SGHDN and CDR2 FVKESK. CDR3 size: 16 residues. CDR3 loop: CASSQDSRGPWDTQYF. DNA for the CDR3: TGTGCCAGCAGCCAAGATTCGCGGGGGCCGTGGGATACGCAGTATTTT. Full variable domain (rest looked up from reference TRBV14 and TRBJ2-3): EAGVTQFPSHSVIEKGQTVTLRCDPISGHDNLYWYRRVMGKEIKFLLHFVKESKQDESGMPNNRFLAERTGGTYSTLKVQPAELEDSGVYFCASSQDSRGPWDTQYFGPGTRLTVL.

This clonotype was picked up a small number of times. The chain couples TRBV11-2 to TRBJ2-3; D gene unclear. Deletions cut 5 bases from V and 4 bases from J, with 10 bases between. CDR1 and CDR2 (germline): SGHAT, FQNNGV. There are 13 residues in the CDR3. The DNA of the CDR3 is TGTGCCAGCAGCGGAAGTAGTGCAGATACGCAGTATTTT. This codes for CASSGSSADTQYF.

This sequence joins TRBV5-1 and TRBJ2-1; possibly TRBD1 or TRBD2 for D (5 bases each). Per germline, CDR1 SGHRS and CDR2 YFSETQ. The CDR3 runs 15 residues. V was cut by 3 bases and J by 5 bases, with 15 bases left in between. The CDR3 protein is CASSYAGTGNNEQFF. The CDR3 DNA sequence: TGCGCCAGCAGCTACGCCGGGACGGGTAACAATGAGCAGTTCTTC.

This clonotype has only one observation. For the CDR3, the DNA is TGTGCCAGCAGCCAAGGACTAGCGGGGGGACAGACCCAGTACTTC. This gives the protein CASSQGLAGGQTQYF. V is TRBV4-2 and J is TRBJ2-5; 13 positions agree with TRBD2. CDR1 LGHNA and CDR2 YNFKEQ come from the germline V gene. V lost 1 base and J lost 6; bases outside the gene matches: 2. The CDR3 has 15 amino acids.

This chain links TRBV19 with TRBJ1-1, with a tentative D call TRBD1 (5 bases). The V end was cut by 1 base, the J end by 3 bases, with 15 bases between. This CDR3 region has 16 residues. Germline lookup yields CDR1 LNHDA and CDR2 SQIVND (reference sequence). In DNA, the CDR3 is TGTGCCAGTAGTATAGTGATCGGCAGGGTGTACACTGAAGCTTTCTTT. Its protein is CASSIVIGRVYTEAFF. The whole variable domain, filled in from reference TRBV19 and TRBJ1-1, reads DGGITQSPKYLFRKEGQNVTLSCEQNLNHDAMYWYRQDPGQGLRLIYYSQIVNDFQKGDIAEGYSVSREKKESFPLTVTSAQKNPTAFYLCASSIVIGRVYTEAFFGQGTRLTVV.